The 4 T cell receptor beta chains in this list originate from one sample, sequenced in a study of OX40 agonist ivuxolimab in advanced cancers. TCRdb keeps only in-frame clones here, not all; method: immunoSEQ multiplex PCR. Here the sample spans roughly 24,000 clones, around 80% being singletons. Sequencing was performed on CD4+ or CD8+ T cells sorted from blood, taken in a trial of the OX40 agonist ivuxolimab. The receptors shown here come from an adult with an advanced solid tumor such as melanoma, head and neck, liver or kidney cancer.

This clone was picked up one time. This chain joins TRBV25-1 and TRBJ2-7; D possibly corresponds to TRBD2 (6 bases). The length of the CDR3 is 15 residues. Deletions cut 5 bases from V and 2 bases from J, with 16 bases between. Per germline, CDR1 MGHDK and CDR2 SYGVNS. The CDR3 reads CASSSTRGKAYEQYF. The CDR3 nucleotides are TGTGCCAGCAGTTCCACCCGGGGGAAGGCCTACGAGCAGTACTTC.

This rearrangement joins TRBV7-6 to TRBJ1-1; D call uncertain. Between the trimmed V and J ends, which lost 5 bases and 4 bases, there was a span of 8 bases. The length of the CDR3 is 12 residues. CDR1 SGHVS and CDR2 FNYEAQ come from the germline V gene. CDR3 DNA: TGTGCCAGCAGCGCCGGGTTCACTGAAGCTTTCTTT. Translation: CASSAGFTEAFF.

The chain links TRBV27 to TRBJ2-5, with D perhaps TRBD2 (5 bases). CDR3 size: 14 residues. V was trimmed by 6 bases and J by 4 bases, leaving 15 bases between them. From germline, CDR1 is MNHEY and CDR2 SMNVEV (reference sequence). The CDR3 loop reads CASSLRTAAETQYF. The DNA of the CDR3 is TGTGCCAGCAGCCTCCGGACTGCCGCAGAGACCCAGTACTTC.

This chain links TRBV10-2 with TRBJ1-6, with D hard to call. Trimming removed 6 bases at V and 6 bases at J, with 9 bases between. This CDR3 has 13 amino acids. Germline V gene sequence: CDR1 WSHSY, CDR2 SAAADI. The CDR3 nucleotides read TGCGCCAGCAGGACGGTCCCTAATTCACCCCTCCACTTT. It translates to CASRTVPNSPLHF.